Following are 15 T cell receptor beta chains from one sample sequenced in a study of CD8+CD57+ T cells in acquired aplastic anemia. Patients chosen for sequencing had shown CD8+CD57+ cell expansion by flow cytometry. Genomic DNA templated the TCR beta VDJ and CDR3 profiling. MiXCR was run by TCRdb on the reads, yielding one entry per CDR3 protein. The data hold 100,000 to 150,000 distinct CDR3 sequences, with roughly 40% observed a single time. The sample taken for sequencing was sorted CD4+, CD8+, or CD8+CD57+ T cells (not recorded which) from PBMCs. The receptors shown here come from a human donor with aplastic anemia.

The rearrangement joins TRBV11-2 to TRBJ2-5; D assignment may be TRBD1 or TRBD2 (5 bases each). The germline gives CDR1 SGHAT, CDR2 FQNNGV. The germline V and J ends were trimmed by 2 bases and 2 bases, with 21 bases remaining between them. The CDR3 is made up of 18 amino acids. Here the CDR3 reads CASSLMGVLTGPQETQYF. The DNA of the CDR3 is TGTGCCAGCAGCTTAATGGGGGTGTTAACGGGCCCTCAAGAGACCCAGTACTTC.

On this clonotype: This may be a read error: a much more frequent sequence differs by one nucleotide. The V gene is TRBV5-4, the J gene TRBJ2-7; 10 bases line up with TRBD1. The CDR3 spans 16 residues. The V gene end was trimmed by 4 bases and the J gene end by 0 bases; junction bases not matched to a gene: 7. CDR1 and CDR2 (germline): SGHNT, YYREEE (reference sequence). The CDR3 loop reads CASSIPGQGSSYEQYF. CDR3 sequence (DNA): TGTGCCAGCAGCATCCCGGGACAGGGGAGCTCCTACGAGCAGTACTTC.

The V and J genes are TRBV3-1 and TRBJ1-1; possibly TRBD1 for D (5 bases). Deletions cut 3 bases from V and 1 base from J, with 12 bases between. CDR1 is LGHDT, CDR2 YNNKEL, per germline (reference sequence). This CDR3 contains 15 residues. CDR3 sequence (DNA): TGTGCCAGCAGCCAGACAGATTTCGGGAACACTGAAGCTTTCTTT. Translated: CASSQTDFGNTEAFF.

This clonotype is termed medium-sized. V is TRBV29-1 and J is TRBJ1-6; D may be TRBD1 (6 bases). The germline gives CDR1 SQVTM, CDR2 ANQGSEA. The CDR3 runs 13 residues. With 4 bases removed from V and 7 bases from J, the gap between germline ends came to 11 bases. The CDR3 sequence: CSVGTDLNSPLHF. The CDR3, as DNA: TGCAGCGTTGGGACAGACCTCAATTCACCCCTCCACTTT.

Remarks on this clonotype: This likely comes from a read error, as the CDR3 has no conserved phenylalanine or tryptophan at its end. The DNA is omitted, as the CDR3 cannot be located on it reliably, and the CDR3 follows TCRdb's listing. CDR3 protein: CASSLGRT. The chain combines TRBV7-8 with TRBJ2-7; the table gives TRBD1 as D, unverified against the DNA. Germline CDR1 is SGHVS and CDR2 is FQNEAQ. Including both end residues, the CDR3 is 8 amino acids long.

The genes are TRBV11-1 and TRBJ2-7, with TRBD1 matching over 11 bases. J was trimmed by 3 bases and V by 5 bases; bases with no gene match: 9. The length of the CDR3 is 16 residues. Germline V gene data show CDR1 as SGHAT and CDR2 as FQDESV (reference sequence). DNA of the CDR3: TGTGCCAGCAGCCCTAGATGGGGGACAGGGGGCTACGAGCAGTACTTC. Amino acids: CASSPRWGTGGYEQYF. Full variable domain (missing parts from reference TRBV11-1 and TRBJ2-7): EAEVAQSPRYKITEKSQAVAFWCDPISGHATLYWYRQILGQGPELLVQFQDESVVDDSQLPKDRFSAERLKGVDSTLKIQPAELGDSAMYLCASSPRWGTGGYEQYFGPGTRLTVT.

This clonotype was detected ten times or more. The chain couples TRBV5-4 to TRBJ2-1; tentative D call: TRBD1 (6 bases). Trimming pared 2 bases from V and 4 bases from J, leaving 10 bases between. Looked up from germline, CDR1 is SGHNT and CDR2 is YYREEE (reference sequence). The CDR3 has 14 residues. CDR3: CASSLAGAYNEQFF. The CDR3 DNA sequence: TGTGCCAGCAGCTTAGCAGGGGCGTACAATGAGCAGTTCTTC.

Comments on this clonotype: One junction end disagrees with the germline gene, perhaps due to a read error. The chain is built from TRBV5-1 and TRBJ1-1, with 7 bases lining up with TRBD1. Germline loops: CDR1 SGHRS, CDR2 YFSETQ. This CDR3 comprises 17 residues. CDR3 bases: TGTGCCAGCAGCTTATTTAGGACAGGTGGGATGAACACTGAAGCTTTCTTT. Residues: CASSLFRTGGMNTEAFF.

This clonotype was seen repeatedly, ten times or more. This CDR3 reads CASSDAASGGAREQYV. DNA for the CDR3: TGTGCCAGCAGTGACGCGGCTAGCGGGGGGGCCAGGGAGCAGTACGTC. The chain couples TRBV6-1 to TRBJ2-7, with 12 nucleotides matching TRBD2. Looked up from germline, CDR1 is MNHNS and CDR2 is SASEGT. The V and J ends lost 3 bases and 7 bases, in that order; junction bases with no gene match: 10. This CDR3 has 16 amino acids.

This clonotype was detected many times. The chain carries TRBV9 and TRBJ2-5; D perhaps matches TRBD2 (5 bases). V was pared by 4 bases and J by 1 base, with 14 bases between. Germline V gives CDR1 SGDLS, CDR2 YYNGEE. The CDR3 consists of 15 residues. This CDR3 reads CASSPRAASQETQYF. CDR3 DNA: TGTGCCAGCAGCCCGCGGGCGGCCTCCCAAGAGACCCAGTACTTC.

This clonotype was seen many times. The rearrangement joins TRBV24-1 to TRBJ1-6; perhaps TRBD1 as D (5 bases). Germline V lookup: CDR1 KGHDR, CDR2 SFDVKD. The CDR3 spans 15 residues. Trimming cost V 4 bases and J 7 bases, with 13 bases left between them. The CDR3 DNA sequence: TGTGCCACCAGTGACGAGGGACTTAGCAATTCACCCCTCCACTTT. Translated: CATSDEGLSNSPLHF.

This clonotype was found many times. The chain joins TRBV29-1 to TRBJ2-1; D tentatively reads TRBD1 or TRBD2 (5 bases each). Trimming shortened V by 7 bases and J by 7 bases, and 17 bases separated the two germline ends. From germline, CDR1 is SQVTM and CDR2 ANQGSEA. The CDR3 consists of 13 residues. This chain's CDR3 is CSAWVRWGNEQFF. CDR3 nucleotide sequence: TGCAGCGCCTGGGTGAGGTGGGGGAATGAGCAGTTCTTC.

J is TRBJ1-6 and V is TRBV29-1; TRBD1 matches 7 bases. In germline, CDR1 is SQVTM, CDR2 ANQGSEA. The CDR3 runs 13 residues. J gave up 10 bases and V 4 bases, and 7 bases lay outside the gene matches. The CDR3 protein is CSVGADRDSPLHF. The CDR3 nucleotides are TGCAGCGTTGGCGCCGACAGGGACTCACCCCTCCACTTT.

This clonotype was observed at least ten times. The gene calls are TRBV7-2 and TRBJ1-2; 7 bases map to TRBD1. The CDR3 is made up of 13 amino acids. V gave up 4 bases and J gave up 5 bases; unmatched junction bases: 4. Germline assignment: CDR1 SGHTA and CDR2 FQGNSA. CDR3 nucleotides: TGTGCCAGCAGCTCCAAGACAGGGTATGGCTACACCTTC. This sequence encodes CASSSKTGYGYTF.

This clonotype was counted only a few times. The chain has TRBV6-1 and TRBJ1-6, with a tentative D call TRBD1 (6 bases). V was clipped by 4 bases and J by 7 bases, with 14 bases between them. This CDR3 has 15 amino acids. Germline V lookup: CDR1 MNHNS, CDR2 SASEGT. The CDR3: CASSGQGRGNSPLHF. CDR3 DNA sequence: TGTGCCAGCAGTGGGCAGGGAAGGGGGAATTCACCCCTCCACTTT.